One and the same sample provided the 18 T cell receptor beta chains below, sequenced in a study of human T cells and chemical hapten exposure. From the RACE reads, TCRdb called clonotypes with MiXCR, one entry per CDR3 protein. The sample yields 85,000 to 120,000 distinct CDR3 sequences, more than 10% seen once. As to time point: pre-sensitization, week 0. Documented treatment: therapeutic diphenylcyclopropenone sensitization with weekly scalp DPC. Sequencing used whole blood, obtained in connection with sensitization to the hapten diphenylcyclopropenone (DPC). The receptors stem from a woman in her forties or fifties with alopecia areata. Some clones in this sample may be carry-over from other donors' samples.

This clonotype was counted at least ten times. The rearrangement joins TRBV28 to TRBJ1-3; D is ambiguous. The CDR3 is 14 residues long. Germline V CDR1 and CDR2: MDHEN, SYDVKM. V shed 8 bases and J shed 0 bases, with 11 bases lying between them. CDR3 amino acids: CASHASSSGNTIYF. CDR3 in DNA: TGTGCCAGCCACGCTAGTTCCTCTGGAAACACCATATATTTT.

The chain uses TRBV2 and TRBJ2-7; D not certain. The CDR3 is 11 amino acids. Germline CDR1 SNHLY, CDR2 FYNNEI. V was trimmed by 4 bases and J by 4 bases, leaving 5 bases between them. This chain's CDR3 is CASSAKYEQYF. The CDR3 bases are TGTGCCAGCAGTGCAAAATACGAGCAGTACTTC.

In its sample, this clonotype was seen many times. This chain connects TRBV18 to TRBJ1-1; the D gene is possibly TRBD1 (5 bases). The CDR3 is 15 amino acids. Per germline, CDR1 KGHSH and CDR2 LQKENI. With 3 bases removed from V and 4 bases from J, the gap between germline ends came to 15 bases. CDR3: CASSPGGSRITEAFF. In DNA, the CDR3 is TGTGCCAGCTCACCGGGGGGGTCTAGAATCACTGAAGCTTTCTTT.

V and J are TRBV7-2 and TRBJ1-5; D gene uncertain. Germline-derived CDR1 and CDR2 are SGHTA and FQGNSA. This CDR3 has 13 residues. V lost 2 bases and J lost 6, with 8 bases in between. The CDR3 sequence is CASSLWERQPQHF. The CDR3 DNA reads TGTGCCAGCAGCTTATGGGAACGTCAGCCCCAGCATTTT.

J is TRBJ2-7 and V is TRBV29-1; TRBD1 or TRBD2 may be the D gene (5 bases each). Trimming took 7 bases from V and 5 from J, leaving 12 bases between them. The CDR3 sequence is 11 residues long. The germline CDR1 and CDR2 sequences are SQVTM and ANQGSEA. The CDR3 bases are TGCAGCGCCGGTGAGGGGAACGAGCAGTACTTC. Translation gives CSAGEGNEQYF.

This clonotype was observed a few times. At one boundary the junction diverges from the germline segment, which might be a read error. CDR3 region: CASSLGGTSGSFLPGKIF. CDR3 coding DNA: TGTGCCAGCAGCTTAGGTGGGACTAGCGGGAGCTTTTTGCCGGGCAAGATCTTC. The chain carries TRBV13 and TRBJ2-1, with 14 bases fitting TRBD2. Germline-derived CDR1 and CDR2 are PRHDT and FYEKMQ (reference sequence). The CDR3 spans 18 residues.

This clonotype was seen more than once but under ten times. CDR3 nucleotides: TGTGCCAGCAGCTTGCCCCCTCTCACAGATACGCAGTATTTT. Amino acids: CASSLPPLTDTQYF. The chain combines TRBV7-2 with TRBJ2-3; D is ambiguous. The CDR3 covers 14 residues. Between the trimmed V and J ends, which lost 3 bases and 2 bases, there was a span of 9 bases. Germline V lookup: CDR1 SGHTA, CDR2 FQGNSA.

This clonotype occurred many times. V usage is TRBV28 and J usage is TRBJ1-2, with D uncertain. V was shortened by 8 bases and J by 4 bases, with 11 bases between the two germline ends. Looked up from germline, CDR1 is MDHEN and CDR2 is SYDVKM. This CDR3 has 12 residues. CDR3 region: CASASAGYGYTF. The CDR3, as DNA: TGTGCCAGCGCTTCTGCGGGCTATGGCTACACCTTC.

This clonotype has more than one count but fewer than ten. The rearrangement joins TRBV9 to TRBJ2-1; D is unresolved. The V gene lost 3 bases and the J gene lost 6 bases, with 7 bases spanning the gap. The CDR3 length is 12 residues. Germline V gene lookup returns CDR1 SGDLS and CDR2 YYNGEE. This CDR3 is CASSAGPNEQFF. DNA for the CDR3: TGTGCCAGCAGCGCCGGCCCCAATGAGCAGTTCTTC.

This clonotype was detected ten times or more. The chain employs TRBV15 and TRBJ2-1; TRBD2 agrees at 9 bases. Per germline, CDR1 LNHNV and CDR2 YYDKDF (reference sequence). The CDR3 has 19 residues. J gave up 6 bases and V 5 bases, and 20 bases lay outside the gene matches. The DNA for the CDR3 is TGTGCCACCAGCGGCCGGTTTCGGGCGGGAGGGCCAGATTTCAATGAGCAGTTCTTC. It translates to CATSGRFRAGGPDFNEQFF. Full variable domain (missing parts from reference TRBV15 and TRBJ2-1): DAMVIQNPRYQVTQFGKPVTLSCSQTLNHNVMYWYQQKSSQAPKLLFHYYDKDFNNEADTPDNFQSRRPNTSFCFLDIRSPGLGDTAMYLCATSGRFRAGGPDFNEQFFGPGTRLTVL.

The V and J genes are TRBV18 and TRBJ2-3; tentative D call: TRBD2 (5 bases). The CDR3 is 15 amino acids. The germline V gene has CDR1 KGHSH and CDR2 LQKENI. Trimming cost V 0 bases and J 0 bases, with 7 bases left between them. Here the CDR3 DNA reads TGTGCCAGCTCACCACCTTGGACTAGCACAGATACGCAGTATTTT. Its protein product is CASSPPWTSTDTQYF. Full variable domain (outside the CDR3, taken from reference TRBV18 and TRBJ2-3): NAGVMQNPRHLVRRRGQEARLRCSPMKGHSHVYWYRQLPEEGLKFMVYLQKENIIDESGMPKERFSAEFPKEGPSILRIQQVVRGDSAAYFCASSPPWTSTDTQYFGPGTRLTVL.

This CDR3 is CASSFVPNTEAFF. CDR3 bases: TGTGCCAGCAGCTTCGTACCCAACACTGAAGCTTTCTTT. The chain uses TRBV11-2 and TRBJ1-1; D remains unclear. The V end lost 3 bases, the J end lost 2 bases, and 7 bases lay between the germline ends. CDR3 length equals 13 residues. The V gene's germline CDR1 is SGHAT and CDR2 FQNNGV.

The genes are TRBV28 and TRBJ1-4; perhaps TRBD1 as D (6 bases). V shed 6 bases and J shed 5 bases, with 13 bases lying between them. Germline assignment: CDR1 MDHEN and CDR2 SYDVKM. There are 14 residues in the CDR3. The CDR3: CASRRGQRNEKLFF. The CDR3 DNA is TGTGCCAGCAGACGCGGACAGAGAAATGAAAAACTGTTTTTT.

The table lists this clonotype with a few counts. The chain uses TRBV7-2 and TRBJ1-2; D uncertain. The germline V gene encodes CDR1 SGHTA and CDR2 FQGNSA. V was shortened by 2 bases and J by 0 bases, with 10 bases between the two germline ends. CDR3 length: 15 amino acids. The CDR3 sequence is CASSLYRQANYGYTF. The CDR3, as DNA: TGTGCCAGCAGCTTATACCGGCAGGCTAACTATGGCTACACCTTC.

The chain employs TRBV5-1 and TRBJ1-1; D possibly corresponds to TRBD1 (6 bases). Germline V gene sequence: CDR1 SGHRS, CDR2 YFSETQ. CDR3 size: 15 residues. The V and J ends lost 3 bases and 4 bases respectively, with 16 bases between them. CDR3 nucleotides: TGCGCCAGCAGCTCGACCTTACAGGGCGGCACTGAAGCTTTCTTT. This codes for CASSSTLQGGTEAFF.

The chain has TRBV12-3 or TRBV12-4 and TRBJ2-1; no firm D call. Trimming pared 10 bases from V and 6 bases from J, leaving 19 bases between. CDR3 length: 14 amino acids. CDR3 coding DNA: TGTGCCATCCACATGTATGGGTCCCGCAATGAGCAGTTCTTC. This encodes CAIHMYGSRNEQFF.

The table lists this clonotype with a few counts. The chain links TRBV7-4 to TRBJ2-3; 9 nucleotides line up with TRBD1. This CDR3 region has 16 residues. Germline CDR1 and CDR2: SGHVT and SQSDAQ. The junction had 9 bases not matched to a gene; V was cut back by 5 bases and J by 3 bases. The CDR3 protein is CASSLRTGVVTDTQYF. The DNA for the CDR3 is TGTGCCAGCAGCCTGCGGACAGGGGTGGTGACAGATACGCAGTATTTT.

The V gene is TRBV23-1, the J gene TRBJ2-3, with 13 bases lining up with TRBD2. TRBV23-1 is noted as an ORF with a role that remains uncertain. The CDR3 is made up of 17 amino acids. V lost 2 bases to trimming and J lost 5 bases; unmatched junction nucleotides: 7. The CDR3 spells CASSQRTSGSTEDTQYF. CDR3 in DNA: TGCGCCAGCAGTCAAAGGACTAGCGGGAGTACAGAAGATACGCAGTATTTT.